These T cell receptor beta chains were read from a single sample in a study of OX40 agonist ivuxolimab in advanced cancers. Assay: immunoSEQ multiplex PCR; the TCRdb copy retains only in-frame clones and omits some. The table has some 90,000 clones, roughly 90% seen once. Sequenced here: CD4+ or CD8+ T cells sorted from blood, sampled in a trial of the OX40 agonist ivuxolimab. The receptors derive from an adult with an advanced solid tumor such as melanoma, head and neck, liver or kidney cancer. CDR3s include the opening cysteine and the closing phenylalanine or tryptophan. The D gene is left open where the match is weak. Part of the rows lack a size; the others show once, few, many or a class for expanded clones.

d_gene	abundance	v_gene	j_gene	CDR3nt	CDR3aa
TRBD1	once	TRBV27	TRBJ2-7	TGTGCCAGCAGCTTAAGACAGGGGTCGAGCTACGAGCAGTACTTC	CASSLRQGSSYEQYF
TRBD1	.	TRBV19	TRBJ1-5	TGTGCCAGTACCCTACCCCGGACAGGGGGTCAGCCCCAGCATTTT	CASTLPRTGGQPQHF
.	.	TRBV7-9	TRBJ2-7	TGTGCCAGCAGCTTAGTATTCAACCCCTCAGCCAGGACCTACGAGCAGTACTTC	CASSLVFNPSARTYEQYF
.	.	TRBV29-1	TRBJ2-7	TGCAGCGTTGAACAGAGCTACGAGCAGTACTTC	CSVEQSYEQYF
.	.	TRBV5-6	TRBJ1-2	TGTGCCAGCAGCTTGGGCAGCACGAACTATGGCTACACCTTC	CASSLGSTNYGYTF
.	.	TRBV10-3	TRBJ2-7	TGTGCCATCAGTGAGGCCCTCGGGGACGGTACCTACGAGCAGTACTTC	CAISEALGDGTYEQYF
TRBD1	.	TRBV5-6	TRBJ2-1	TGTGCCAGCAGCTTAGGGGACAGGGGTTTGGATGAGCAGTTCTTC	CASSLGDRGLDEQFF
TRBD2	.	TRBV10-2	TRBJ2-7	TGCGCCAGCAGTTTCTCCGGGGGGTTGGGGAAGGGCGAGCAGTACTTC	CASSFSGGLGKGEQYF
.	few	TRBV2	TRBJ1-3	TGTGCCAGCAGCGATCCAGGGGACCTGGCCATATATTTT	CASSDPGDLAIYF
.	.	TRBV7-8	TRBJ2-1	TGTGCCAGCAGCTTAGCTCTCGAGCAGTTCTTC	CASSLALEQFF
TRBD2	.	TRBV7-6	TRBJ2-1	TGTGCCAGCAGCCTGCTCGGCGGGAGCTCCTACAATGAGCAGTTCTTC	CASSLLGGSSYNEQFF
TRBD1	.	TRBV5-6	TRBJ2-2	TGTGCCAGCAGCTTCGGGACAGGGGGCACCGGGGAGCTGTTTTTT	CASSFGTGGTGELFF
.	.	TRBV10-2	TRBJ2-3	TGCGCCAGCACTAGCACAGATACGCAGTATTTT	CASTSTDTQYF
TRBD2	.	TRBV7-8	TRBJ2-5	TGTGCCAGCAGCTTCTGGACTAGCGGGGGGGCCTTAGGGACCCAGTACTTC	CASSFWTSGGALGTQYF
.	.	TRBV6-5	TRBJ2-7	TGTGCCAGCAGCCCTCCTAGTCTACTAAGGTACGAGCAGTACTTC	CASSPPSLLRYEQYF
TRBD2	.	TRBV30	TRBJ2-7	TGTGCCTGGGAAGCGGGAGAGGGCGAGCAGTACTTC	CAWEAGEGEQYF
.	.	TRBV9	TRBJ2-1	TGTGCCAGCAGCGATTCTCCGGTCAATGAGCAGTTCTTC	CASSDSPVNEQFF
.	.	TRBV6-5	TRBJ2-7	TGTGCCAGCAGTGGGGGCGCCCACGAGCAGTACTTC	CASSGGAHEQYF
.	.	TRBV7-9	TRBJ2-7	TGTGCCAGCAGCCTGACTTCCTCCTACGAGCAGTACTTC	CASSLTSSYEQYF
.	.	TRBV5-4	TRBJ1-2	TGCGCCAGCAGCCAAGATATGGGGGGGCGTTATGGCTACACCTTC	CASSQDMGGRYGYTF
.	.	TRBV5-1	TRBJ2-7	TGCGCCAGCAGCCGTACAGGAGGGGGCGTCTCGAGCTACGAGCAGTACTTC	CASSRTGGGVSSYEQYF
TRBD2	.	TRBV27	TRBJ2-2	TGTGCCAGCAGTTTAACTAGCGGGGGCTACGGGGAGCTGTTTTTT	CASSLTSGGYGELFF
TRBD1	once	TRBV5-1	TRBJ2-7	TGCGCCAGCAGCTTGGGACAGGGATCCTACGAGCAGTACTTC	CASSLGQGSYEQYF
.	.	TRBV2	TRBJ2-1	TGTGCCAGCAGTGAATTGGGGGGTCCCTCCAACAATGAGCAGTTCTTC	CASSELGGPSNNEQFF
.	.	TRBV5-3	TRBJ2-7	TGTGCCAGAAGCGAGCCTGGCAGCCTCTCCTACGAGCAGTACTTC	CARSEPGSLSYEQYF
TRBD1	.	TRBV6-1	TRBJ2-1	TGTGCCAGCAAAACGGGACAGGGGTCCTACAATGAGCAGTTCTTC	CASKTGQGSYNEQFF
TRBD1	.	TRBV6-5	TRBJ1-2	TGTGCCAGTACAGGGGGCCGTGGCTATGGCTACACCTTC	CASTGGRGYGYTF
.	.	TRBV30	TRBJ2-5	TGTGCCTGGAGCCAGACTAGGCTCCAAGAGACCCAGTACTTC	CAWSQTRLQETQYF
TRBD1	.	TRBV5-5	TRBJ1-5	TGTGCCAGCAGCTTAGTCGACAGGGGAGGCCAGCCCCAGCATTTT	CASSLVDRGGQPQHF
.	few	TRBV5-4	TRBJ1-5	TGTGCCAGCAGCTTGGAAGGTCAGCCCCAGCATTTT	CASSLEGQPQHF
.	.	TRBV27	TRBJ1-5	TGTGCCAGCAGTTCACAGGGAAGCAATCAGCCCCAGCATTTT	CASSSQGSNQPQHF
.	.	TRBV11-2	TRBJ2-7	TGTGCCAGCAGTCCCCAGGGAGGCCTAGACGAGCAGTACTTC	CASSPQGGLDEQYF
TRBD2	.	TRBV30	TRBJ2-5	TGTGCCTGGAGCCCGGGACTAGCGGGACAAGAGACCCAGTACTTC	CAWSPGLAGQETQYF
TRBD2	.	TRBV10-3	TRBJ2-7	TGTGCCATCAGTGAGCCTGGGACTAGCGGGCCGGAGCAGTACTTC	CAISEPGTSGPEQYF
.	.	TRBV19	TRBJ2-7	TGTGCCAGTAGTTACTCTAGGACAGCTAGTATTCCCTACGAGCAGTACTTC	CASSYSRTASIPYEQYF
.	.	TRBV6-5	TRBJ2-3	TGTGCCAGCAGTAGGGGGGCCGGAGATACGCAGTATTTT	CASSRGAGDTQYF
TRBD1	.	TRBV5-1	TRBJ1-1	TGCGCCAGCAGTTCTGGACAGGGTGCCGTGAACACTGAAGCTTTCTTT	CASSSGQGAVNTEAFF
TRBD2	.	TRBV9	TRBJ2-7	TGTGCCAGCAGCGCGGGGGACCGGCGGGGGTACGAGCAGTACTTC	CASSAGDRRGYEQYF